Listed below are T cell receptor beta chains from one sample, sequenced in a study of T cell responses to AZD1222 COVID-19 vaccine. TCRdb keeps only in-frame clones here, not all; method: immunoSEQ multiplex PCR. The sample has about 140,000 clones; 80% to 95% are singletons. Source: peripheral blood, taken on day 0 of AZD1222 vaccination. These receptors were collected from an adult in good health. The CDR3 runs from the conserved cysteine through the conserved F or W. Each record gives: CDR3 length, clone size, J gene, V gene, D gene, CDR3 DNA, CDR3 protein. The D gene is left open where the match is weak. Part of the rows lack a size; the others show once, few, many or a class for expanded clones.

16 | NA | TRBJ1-2 | TRBV5-5 | NA | TGTGCCAGCAGCTTGGGGGCGGTCAACCGGGGCTATGGCTACACCTTC | CASSLGAVNRGYGYTF
14 | NA | TRBJ1-2 | TRBV3-1/TRBV3-2 | NA | TGTGCCAGCAGCCAAGATGGGGAGGCCCATGGCTACACCTTC | CASSQDGEAHGYTF
13 | NA | TRBJ1-4 | TRBV6-4 | TRBD1 | TGTGCCAGCTCAGGGGGACCTAATGAAAAACTGTTTTTT | CASSGGPNEKLFF
17 | once | TRBJ1-4 | TRBV11-2 | TRBD1 | TGTGCCAGCAGCCCCCGAGGACAGGGGCTGAACGATGAAAAACTGTTTTTT | CASSPRGQGLNDEKLFF
11 | NA | TRBJ1-2 | TRBV20-1 | TRBD1 | TGCAGTGCCAGGGACAGTCCCCAATATTCCTTC | CSARDSPQYSF
10 | NA | TRBJ2-4 | TRBV7-2 | NA | TGTGCCAGCAGCTTACCAATTCAGTACTTC | CASSLPIQYF
15 | few | TRBJ1-2 | TRBV5-1 | NA | TGCGCCAGCAGCTTGGACGCGGCACCCAACTATGGCTACACCTTC | CASSLDAAPNYGYTF
15 | NA | TRBJ2-3 | TRBV4-3 | NA | TGCGCCAGCAGCCCAGGGGTGCCTAGCACAGATACGCAGTATTTT | CASSPGVPSTDTQYF
14 | NA | TRBJ1-1 | TRBV5-4 | TRBD1 | TGTGCCAGCAGCTTCACCGGGACAGCCGCAGAAGCTTTCTTT | CASSFTGTAAEAFF
13 | many | TRBJ2-6 | TRBV19 | NA | TGTGCCAGTAGTATAACTGGGGCCAACGTCCTGACTTTC | CASSITGANVLTF
16 | NA | TRBJ2-1 | TRBV27 | NA | TGTGCCAGCAGTTCCCCAAGCGGAGGGGGCTACAATGAGCAGTTCTTC | CASSSPSGGGYNEQFF
15 | NA | TRBJ2-2 | TRBV6-5 | NA | TGTGCCAGCAGTTACCGAGGGAGGAACACCGGGGAGCTGTTTTTT | CASSYRGRNTGELFF
14 | NA | TRBJ1-5 | TRBV19 | NA | TGTGCCAGTAGTATTTCGGGGAGCAATCAGCCCCAGCATTTT | CASSISGSNQPQHF
14 | NA | TRBJ2-3 | TRBV19 | TRBD1 | TGTGCCAGTAGTATGGACAGGGGCACAGATACGCAGTATTTT | CASSMDRGTDTQYF
13 | once | TRBJ1-1 | TRBV6-5 | NA | TGTGCCACCCTCGGGACGGCGAACACTGAAGCTTTCTTT | CATLGTANTEAFF
14 | NA | TRBJ1-2 | TRBV9 | NA | TGTGCCAGCAGCGTTTCCCAGTTGGCCTATGGCTACACCTTC | CASSVSQLAYGYTF
14 | many | TRBJ2-2 | TRBV19 | TRBD1 | TGTGCCAGTAGTTGGGACAGGGCCACCGGGGAGCTGTTTTTT | CASSWDRATGELFF
13 | once | TRBJ1-5 | TRBV24-1 | NA | TGTGCCACCAGTGAGGGATTCAACCAGCCCCAGCATTTT | CATSEGFNQPQHF
13 | NA | TRBJ1-1 | TRBV5-5 | NA | TGTGCCAGCAGCCCCCCGCGGGGCACTGAAGCTTTCTTT | CASSPPRGTEAFF
14 | NA | TRBJ1-1 | TRBV13 | NA | TGTGCCAGCAGCTTTCCAGGGGTAAACACTGAAGCTTTCTTT | CASSFPGVNTEAFF
18 | NA | TRBJ2-2 | TRBV5-4 | TRBD2 | TGTGCCAGCAGCTCCCCCTGGGGGACTAGCGGGAGCACCGGGGAGCTGTTTTTT | CASSSPWGTSGSTGELFF
21 | NA | TRBJ2-7 | TRBV5-1 | TRBD2 | TGCGCCAGCAGCTTGGCCGTGGGTACCGGACTAGCGGGACCGAGGGGGCACGAGCAGTACTTC | CASSLAVGTGLAGPRGHEQYF
16 | NA | TRBJ2-3 | TRBV9 | TRBD1 | TGTGCCAGCAGCGTGCGGGACAGGGGGTTAACAGATACGCAGTATTTT | CASSVRDRGLTDTQYF
15 | NA | TRBJ2-3 | TRBV9 | TRBD2 | TGTGCCAGCAGCGTAGGGGGAGGGATCACAGATACGCAGTATTTT | CASSVGGGITDTQYF
16 | NA | TRBJ2-2 | TRBV10-3 | NA | TGTGCCATCAGTGAGTCGGGAGGGGGCAACACCGGGGAGCTGTTTTTT | CAISESGGGNTGELFF
13 | NA | TRBJ2-3 | TRBV27 | NA | TGTGCCAGCAGTCGAAGGGTTGGGGATACGCAGTATTTT | CASSRRVGDTQYF
15 | NA | TRBJ2-2 | TRBV6-2/TRBV6-3 | NA | TGTGCCAGCAGTTCCACCTTTGAGAACACCGGGGAGCTGTTTTTT | CASSSTFENTGELFF